These T cell receptor beta chains were read from a single sample in a study of blood T cell repertoires in COVID-19. Here immunoSEQ multiplex PCR was the method, and the copy in TCRdb shows in-frame clones only, minus some. The repertoire holds roughly 74,000 clones, roughly 88% seen once, with approximately 2% in the top ten. Sequenced input: peripheral blood. The receptors here all came from a woman older than 75 with active or convalescent COVID-19. The CDR3 runs from the conserved cysteine through the conserved F or W. Fields, in order: V gene, D gene, J gene, clone size, CDR3 DNA, CDR3 protein. A D gene is named only where the DNA matches it firmly. Rows give clone size only sometimes, using once, few, many, or a class for an expanded clone.

V gene: TRBV7-9; D gene: NA; J gene: TRBJ2-7; clone size: NA; CDR3 DNA: TGTGCCAGCAGCACCTTACAGGGCGTAAGATACGAGCAGTACTTC; CDR3 protein: CASSTLQGVRYEQYF
V gene: TRBV14; D gene: NA; J gene: TRBJ1-1; clone size: NA; CDR3 DNA: TGTGCCAGCAGCCAAGAACACGGGCGGGCTGAAGCTTTCTTT; CDR3 protein: CASSQEHGRAEAFF
V gene: TRBV27; D gene: NA; J gene: TRBJ1-4; clone size: few; CDR3 DNA: TGTGCCAGCAGGGTCTGGGGGGCAACTAATGAAAAACTGTTTTTT; CDR3 protein: CASRVWGATNEKLFF
V gene: TRBV29-1; D gene: NA; J gene: TRBJ2-2; clone size: NA; CDR3 DNA: TGCAGCGTCCTTTTATCGGAGATCGTATTTTCAACCGGGGAGCTGTTTTTT; CDR3 protein: CSVLLSEIVFSTGELFF
V gene: TRBV12-3/TRBV12-4; D gene: NA; J gene: TRBJ1-5; clone size: once; CDR3 DNA: TGTGCCAGCAGTTCTACAGGGAGTCAGCCCCAGCATTTT; CDR3 protein: CASSSTGSQPQHF
V gene: TRBV20-1; D gene: NA; J gene: TRBJ2-6; clone size: NA; CDR3 DNA: TGCAGTGCTAGTTTATCCGGGACGGAGGGTCCTGGGGCCAACGTCCTGACTTTC; CDR3 protein: CSASLSGTEGPGANVLTF
V gene: TRBV7-2; D gene: TRBD1; J gene: TRBJ1-2; clone size: few; CDR3 DNA: TGTGCCAGCAGCTCCACCGGGACAGGCGTCTATGGCTACACCTTC; CDR3 protein: CASSSTGTGVYGYTF
V gene: TRBV5-5; D gene: NA; J gene: TRBJ1-2; clone size: NA; CDR3 DNA: TGTGCCAGCAGCTTGGGACAAGACTATGGCTACACCTTC; CDR3 protein: CASSLGQDYGYTF
V gene: TRBV25-1; D gene: NA; J gene: TRBJ1-1; clone size: NA; CDR3 DNA: TGTGCCAGCAGTGAATTCAGGGGGAACACTGAAGCTTTCTTT; CDR3 protein: CASSEFRGNTEAFF
V gene: TRBV18; D gene: NA; J gene: TRBJ2-2; clone size: NA; CDR3 DNA: TGTGCCAGCTCACCAGAGGCGAGGTTGAACACCGGGGAGCTGTTTTTT; CDR3 protein: CASSPEARLNTGELFF
V gene: TRBV7-2; D gene: TRBD1; J gene: TRBJ1-5; clone size: few; CDR3 DNA: TGTGCCAGCAGCTGGACAGGGTTGTATAGCAATCAGCCCCAGCATTTT; CDR3 protein: CASSWTGLYSNQPQHF
V gene: TRBV6-5; D gene: NA; J gene: TRBJ1-2; clone size: NA; CDR3 DNA: TGTGCCATCACGCCTGGAGGGTTTTATGGCTACACCTTC; CDR3 protein: CAITPGGFYGYTF
V gene: TRBV7-2; D gene: NA; J gene: TRBJ2-5; clone size: NA; CDR3 DNA: TGTGCCAGCAGCCGGAGGGCTGAGACCCAGTACTTC; CDR3 protein: CASSRRAETQYF
V gene: TRBV6-2/TRBV6-3; D gene: TRBD2; J gene: TRBJ2-1; clone size: NA; CDR3 DNA: TGTGCCAGCAGTCTGGCTAGCGGGGGGGCCGGTGAGCAGTTCTTC; CDR3 protein: CASSLASGGAGEQFF
V gene: TRBV7-2; D gene: NA; J gene: TRBJ2-7; clone size: NA; CDR3 DNA: TGTGCCAGCAGCTTAGTAGTGACTCCGTCCTACGAGCAGTACTTC; CDR3 protein: CASSLVVTPSYEQYF
V gene: TRBV6-5; D gene: TRBD1; J gene: TRBJ2-7; clone size: NA; CDR3 DNA: TGTGCCAGCAGTAGAAGACAGGGGGCGACCGAGCAGTACTTC; CDR3 protein: CASSRRQGATEQYF
V gene: TRBV5-4; D gene: NA; J gene: TRBJ1-1; clone size: NA; CDR3 DNA: TGTGCCAGCAGCTTTCCCACTCCGGGAGGGAGGGACACTGAAGCTTTCTTT; CDR3 protein: CASSFPTPGGRDTEAFF
V gene: TRBV5-3; D gene: NA; J gene: TRBJ2-7; clone size: NA; CDR3 DNA: TGTGCCAGAAGCCCAGCCTACGAGCAGTACTTC; CDR3 protein: CARSPAYEQYF
V gene: TRBV7-9; D gene: TRBD1; J gene: TRBJ1-2; clone size: NA; CDR3 DNA: TGTGCCAGCAGCAGGGACAGCAACTATGGCTACACCTTC; CDR3 protein: CASSRDSNYGYTF
V gene: TRBV5-1; D gene: NA; J gene: TRBJ2-3; clone size: NA; CDR3 DNA: TGCGCCAGCAGCTCCGGGATTTTCACAGATACGCAGTATTTT; CDR3 protein: CASSSGIFTDTQYF
V gene: TRBV7-2; D gene: TRBD1; J gene: TRBJ2-5; clone size: NA; CDR3 DNA: TGTGCCAGCAGGAGGGACAGGGGAACAGAGACCCAGTACTTC; CDR3 protein: CASRRDRGTETQYF
V gene: TRBV19; D gene: TRBD1; J gene: TRBJ1-4; clone size: few; CDR3 DNA: TGTGCCAGTAGTGTCCAGGGGGCCCGGGTAGGAAAACTGTTTTTT; CDR3 protein: CASSVQGARVGKLFF
V gene: TRBV21-1; D gene: NA; J gene: TRBJ1-5; clone size: NA; CDR3 DNA: TGTGCCAGCAGGTATAATACAGGCCTAAATCAGCCCCAGCATTTT; CDR3 protein: CASRYNTGLNQPQHF
V gene: TRBV30; D gene: TRBD2; J gene: TRBJ2-1; clone size: NA; CDR3 DNA: TGTGCCTGGAGACAGACTAGCGGGAGTTTGGAGCAGTTCTTC; CDR3 protein: CAWRQTSGSLEQFF
V gene: TRBV23-1; D gene: NA; J gene: TRBJ1-2; clone size: NA; CDR3 DNA: TGCGCCAGCAGTCAATCGAATATAGGGGGTATTGCTAACTATGGCTACACCTTC; CDR3 protein: CASSQSNIGGIANYGYTF
V gene: TRBV18; D gene: NA; J gene: TRBJ1-1; clone size: NA; CDR3 DNA: TGTGCCAGCTCCCCGAGGGTGAACACTGAAGCTTTCTTT; CDR3 protein: CASSPRVNTEAFF
V gene: TRBV6-1; D gene: TRBD1; J gene: TRBJ1-2; clone size: once; CDR3 DNA: TGTGCCAGCAGTGAGGGACAGAACTATGGCTACACCTTC; CDR3 protein: CASSEGQNYGYTF
V gene: TRBV7-9; D gene: NA; J gene: TRBJ2-3; clone size: NA; CDR3 DNA: TGTGCCAGCAGTTTCAGCGGGTCGAGCACAGATACGCAGTATTTT; CDR3 protein: CASSFSGSSTDTQYF
V gene: TRBV28; D gene: TRBD1; J gene: TRBJ1-5; clone size: NA; CDR3 DNA: TGTGCCAGCAGTTCACAGGGGAAAATTGGAAATCAGCCCCAGCATTTT; CDR3 protein: CASSSQGKIGNQPQHF
V gene: TRBV29-1; D gene: NA; J gene: TRBJ1-2; clone size: NA; CDR3 DNA: TGCAGCGTTGACGGCAGAAGCTCAGGGGGCTACACCTTC; CDR3 protein: CSVDGRSSGGYTF
V gene: TRBV5-4; D gene: NA; J gene: TRBJ1-1; clone size: few; CDR3 DNA: TGTGCCAGCAGCTTGTTCGGACGGACAGCGAATTTGAACACTGAAGCTTTCTTT; CDR3 protein: CASSLFGRTANLNTEAFF
V gene: TRBV15; D gene: TRBD1; J gene: TRBJ2-7; clone size: NA; CDR3 DNA: TGTGCCACCAGCAGAGATCAGGACAGGGGAATGCACGAGCAGTACTTC; CDR3 protein: CATSRDQDRGMHEQYF
V gene: TRBV6-2/TRBV6-3; D gene: NA; J gene: TRBJ2-7; clone size: NA; CDR3 DNA: TGTGCCAGCAGTTACCTCTTGACAGGCAGCTCCTACGAGCAGTACTTC; CDR3 protein: CASSYLLTGSSYEQYF
V gene: TRBV5-6; D gene: NA; J gene: TRBJ1-6; clone size: NA; CDR3 DNA: TGTGCCAGCAGCTTGTGGGTAGGGGGTGGCTATTCACCCCTCCACTTT; CDR3 protein: CASSLWVGGGYSPLHF
V gene: TRBV11-2; D gene: NA; J gene: TRBJ2-7; clone size: NA; CDR3 DNA: TGTGCCAGCAGCTTAGATCGGGAATCCTACGAGCAGTACTTC; CDR3 protein: CASSLDRESYEQYF
V gene: TRBV6-5; D gene: TRBD1; J gene: TRBJ2-6; clone size: once; CDR3 DNA: TGTGCCAGCAGTTACAACAGGGGCTCTGGGGCCAACGTCCTGACTTTC; CDR3 protein: CASSYNRGSGANVLTF
V gene: TRBV5-4; D gene: TRBD1; J gene: TRBJ1-2; clone size: NA; CDR3 DNA: TGTGCCAGCAGCTCACCGGGACAGGGGGACTATGGCTACACCTTC; CDR3 protein: CASSSPGQGDYGYTF
V gene: TRBV30; D gene: TRBD1; J gene: TRBJ1-1; clone size: NA; CDR3 DNA: TGTGCCTGGGCGAGGAGAAAGGACAGGGCCTATATGAACACTGAAGCTTTCTTT; CDR3 protein: CAWARRKDRAYMNTEAFF
V gene: TRBV7-2; D gene: NA; J gene: TRBJ1-1; clone size: once; CDR3 DNA: TGTGCCAGCAGCTCTGGGCCTCATGTTCGGTACACTGAAGCTTTCTTT; CDR3 protein: CASSSGPHVRYTEAFF
V gene: TRBV6-5; D gene: NA; J gene: TRBJ1-6; clone size: once; CDR3 DNA: TGTGCCAGCAGTCAGCTAGAGATCCCACCCCTCCACTTT; CDR3 protein: CASSQLEIPPLHF
V gene: TRBV20-1; D gene: NA; J gene: TRBJ2-7; clone size: once; CDR3 DNA: TGCAGTGCTAGTAGGCGGGACGAGCAGTACTTC; CDR3 protein: CSASRRDEQYF
V gene: TRBV28; D gene: TRBD1; J gene: TRBJ1-1; clone size: NA; CDR3 DNA: TGTGCCAGCAGTTATGTGACAGGGGGTACTGAAGCTTTCTTT; CDR3 protein: CASSYVTGGTEAFF
V gene: TRBV6-6; D gene: TRBD1; J gene: TRBJ1-2; clone size: NA; CDR3 DNA: TGTGCCAGCAGTCCCACCCTCCGACAGGGTACTAACTATGGCTACACCTTC; CDR3 protein: CASSPTLRQGTNYGYTF
V gene: TRBV19; D gene: NA; J gene: TRBJ2-1; clone size: NA; CDR3 DNA: TGTGCCAGTAGTCCCCGCAGGGGCGATGAGCAGTTCTTC; CDR3 protein: CASSPRRGDEQFF
V gene: TRBV7-2; D gene: TRBD1; J gene: TRBJ1-2; clone size: once; CDR3 DNA: TGTGCCAGCAGCTTAGCTGGGACAGGGGTGAACTATGGCTACACCTTC; CDR3 protein: CASSLAGTGVNYGYTF
V gene: TRBV4-2; D gene: TRBD1; J gene: TRBJ1-1; clone size: NA; CDR3 DNA: TGTGCCAGCAGCCACGGACAGGGAATGCGGGACACTGAAGCTTTCTTT; CDR3 protein: CASSHGQGMRDTEAFF
V gene: TRBV5-1; D gene: NA; J gene: TRBJ2-1; clone size: NA; CDR3 DNA: TGCGCCAGCACTAAAGAGACTACTTACAATGAGCAGTTCTTC; CDR3 protein: CASTKETTYNEQFF
V gene: TRBV6-2/TRBV6-3; D gene: TRBD2; J gene: TRBJ2-1; clone size: NA; CDR3 DNA: TGTGCCAGCAGTTACGGGGCGGGGGGCGCCTTATTGCATGAGCAGTTCTTC; CDR3 protein: CASSYGAGGALLHEQFF